These T cell receptor beta chains were read from a single sample in a study of CD8 T cells in Susac syndrome. TCRdb analysed the immunoSEQ multiplex PCR reads with MiXCR anew, one entry per CDR3 protein. Of around 80,000 distinct CDR3 sequences listed, roughly 96% were seen once; the top ten hold around 0.43%. Sequencing input: CD8+ T cells from PBMCs. Every receptor here comes from a human donor with Susac syndrome. CDR3s include the opening cysteine and the closing phenylalanine or tryptophan.

V gene	J gene	CDR3 protein
TRBV30	TRBJ2-1	CAWSEREWNEQFF
TRBV7-9	TRBJ2-7	CASSSTGPSPYEQYF
TRBV29-1	TRBJ2-1	CSTVRGMDSTHEQFF
TRBV15	TRBJ2-6	CATSRGSSGANVLTF
TRBV6-5	TRBJ1-1	CASSYSLGGTEAFF
TRBV6-5	TRBJ2-7	CASTTGTGYEQYF
TRBV29-1	TRBJ2-7	CSAGTRLYEQYF
TRBV10-3	TRBJ2-7	CAISDSGSPSSEQYF
TRBV7-9	TRBJ1-1	CASSLDPGTEAFF
TRBV4-3	TRBJ2-7	CASSQDLDNYEQYF
TRBV24-1	TRBJ2-1	CATAEGLGENEQFF
TRBV27	TRBJ2-1	CASSLWGGSFYEQFF
TRBV19	TRBJ1-2	CASSRSPENYGYTF
TRBV9	TRBJ2-7	CASSQSLGGEQYF
TRBV20-1	TRBJ2-3	CSPAGDTDTQYF
TRBV12-3/TRBV12-4	TRBJ2-5	CASGAGTSQTKTQYF
TRBV4-1	TRBJ2-5	CASSQVGPGGLRGETQYF
TRBV15	TRBJ2-5	CATSARGQETQYF
TRBV29-1	TRBJ2-2	CSASSGGAGELFF
TRBV5-1	TRBJ1-1	CASSTRGRFTEAFF
TRBV20-1	TRBJ2-6	CSARVQSGSGGIGANVLTF
TRBV27	TRBJ1-6	CASGWNRGGNSPLHF
TRBV30	TRBJ2-1	CAWTDYNEQFF
TRBV7-2	TRBJ2-5	CASSFGEAQYF
TRBV29-1	TRBJ2-1	CSANSGPSYNEQFF
TRBV2	TRBJ2-3	CAGEADTQYF
TRBV7-6	TRBJ2-7	CASSLRTTGDEQYF
TRBV20-1	TRBJ2-1	CSARKELAGEQFF
TRBV10-3	TRBJ2-7	CAISDLPGLAGGRSSYEQYF
TRBV20-1	TRBJ2-5	CSARSGTPLPEETQYF
TRBV20-1	TRBJ1-1	CSPLDSEAFF
TRBV20-1	TRBJ2-5	CSAYRGNQETQYF
TRBV13	TRBJ2-1	CASSLDRGGYNEQFF